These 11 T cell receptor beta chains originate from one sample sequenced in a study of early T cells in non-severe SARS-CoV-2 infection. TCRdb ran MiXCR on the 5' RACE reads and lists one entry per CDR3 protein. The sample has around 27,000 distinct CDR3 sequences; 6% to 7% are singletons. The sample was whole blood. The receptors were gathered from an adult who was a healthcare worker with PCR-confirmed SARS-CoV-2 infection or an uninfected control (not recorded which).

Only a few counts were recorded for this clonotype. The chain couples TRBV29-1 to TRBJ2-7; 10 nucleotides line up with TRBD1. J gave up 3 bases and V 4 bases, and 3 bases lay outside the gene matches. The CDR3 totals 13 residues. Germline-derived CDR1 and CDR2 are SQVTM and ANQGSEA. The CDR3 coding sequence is TGCAGCGTTGTAAGGACAGGGGGCTACGAGCAGTACTTC. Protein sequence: CSVVRTGGYEQYF.

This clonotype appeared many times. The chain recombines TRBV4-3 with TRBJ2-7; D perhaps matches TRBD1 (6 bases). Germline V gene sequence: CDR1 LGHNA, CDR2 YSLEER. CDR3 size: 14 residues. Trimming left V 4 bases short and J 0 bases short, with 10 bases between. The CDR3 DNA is TGCGCCAGCAGCCCCCAGGGGAGCTCCTACGAGCAGTACTTC. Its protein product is CASSPQGSSYEQYF.

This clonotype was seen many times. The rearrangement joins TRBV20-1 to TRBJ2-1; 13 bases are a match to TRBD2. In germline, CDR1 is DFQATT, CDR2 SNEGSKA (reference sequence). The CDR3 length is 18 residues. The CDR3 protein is CSATPGLAGSTGYNEQFF. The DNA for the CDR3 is TGCAGCGCAACTCCGGGACTAGCGGGATCGACAGGTTACAATGAGCAGTTCTTC.

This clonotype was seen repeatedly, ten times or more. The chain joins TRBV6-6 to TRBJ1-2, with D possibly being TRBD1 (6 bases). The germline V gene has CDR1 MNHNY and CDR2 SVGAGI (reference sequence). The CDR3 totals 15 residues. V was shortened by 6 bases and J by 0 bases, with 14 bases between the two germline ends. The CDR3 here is CASRRHRESNYGYTF. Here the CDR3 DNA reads TGTGCCAGCAGACGCCACAGGGAATCTAACTATGGCTACACCTTC.

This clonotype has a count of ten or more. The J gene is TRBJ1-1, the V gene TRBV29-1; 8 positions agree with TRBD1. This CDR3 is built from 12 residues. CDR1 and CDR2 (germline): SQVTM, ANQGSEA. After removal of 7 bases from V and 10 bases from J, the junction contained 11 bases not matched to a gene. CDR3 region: CSGRQGPGVAFF. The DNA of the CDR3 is TGCAGCGGGCGACAGGGGCCCGGGGTAGCTTTCTTT.

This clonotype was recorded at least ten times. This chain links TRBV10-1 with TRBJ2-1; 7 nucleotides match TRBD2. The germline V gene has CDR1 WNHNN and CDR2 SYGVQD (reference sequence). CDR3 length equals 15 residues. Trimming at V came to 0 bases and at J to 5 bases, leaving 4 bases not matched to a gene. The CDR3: CASSESRDYNNEQFF. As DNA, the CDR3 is TGCGCCAGCAGTGAGTCGAGGGACTACAACAATGAGCAGTTCTTC.

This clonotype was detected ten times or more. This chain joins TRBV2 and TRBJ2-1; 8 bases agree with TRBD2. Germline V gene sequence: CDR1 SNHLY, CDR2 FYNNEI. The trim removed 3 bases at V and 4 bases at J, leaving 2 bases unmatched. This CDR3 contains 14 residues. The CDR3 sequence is CASSEVAGYNEQFF. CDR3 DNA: TGTGCCAGCAGTGAGGTAGCGGGATACAATGAGCAGTTCTTC.

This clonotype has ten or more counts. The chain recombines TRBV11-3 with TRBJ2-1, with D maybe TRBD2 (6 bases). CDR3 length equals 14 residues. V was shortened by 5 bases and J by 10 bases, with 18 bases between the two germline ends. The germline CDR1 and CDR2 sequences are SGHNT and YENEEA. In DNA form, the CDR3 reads TGTGCCAGCAGCCCGAATCCCGCTAGCGTCGAGCAGTTCTTC. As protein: CASSPNPASVEQFF.

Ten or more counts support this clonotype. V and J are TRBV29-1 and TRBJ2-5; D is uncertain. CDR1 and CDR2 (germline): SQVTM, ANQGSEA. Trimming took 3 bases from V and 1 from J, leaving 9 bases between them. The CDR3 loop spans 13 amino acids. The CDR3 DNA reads TGCAGCGTTGAGGCGCGTGGCCAAGAGACCCAGTACTTC. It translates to CSVEARGQETQYF.

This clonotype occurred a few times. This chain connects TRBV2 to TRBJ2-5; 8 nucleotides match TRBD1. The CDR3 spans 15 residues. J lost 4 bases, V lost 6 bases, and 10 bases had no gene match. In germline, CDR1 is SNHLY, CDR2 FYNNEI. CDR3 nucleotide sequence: TGTGCCAGCAGGGTAGCAGGGGGCTCCGTAGAGACCCAGTACTTC. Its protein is CASRVAGGSVETQYF.

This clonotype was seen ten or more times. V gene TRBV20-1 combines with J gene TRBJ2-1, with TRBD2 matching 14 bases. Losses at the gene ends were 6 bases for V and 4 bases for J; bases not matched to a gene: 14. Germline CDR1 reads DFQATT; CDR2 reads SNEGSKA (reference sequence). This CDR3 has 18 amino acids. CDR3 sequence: CSALSTSGGAVGYNEQFF. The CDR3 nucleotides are TGCAGTGCCCTATCGACTAGCGGGGGGGCCGTGGGTTACAATGAGCAGTTCTTC.